The 9 T cell receptor beta chains below were found in one sample sequenced in a study of T cell responses to AZD1222 COVID-19 vaccine. TCRdb keeps only in-frame clones here, not all; method: immunoSEQ multiplex PCR. This sample carries over 75,000 clones, about 92% of them seen once, and the ten largest clones take 2% to 2.5%. The sample in question was peripheral blood, obtained on day 0 of AZD1222 vaccination. Receptors were obtained from an adult in good health.

V is TRBV11-2 and J is TRBJ2-1; D assignment may be TRBD1 or TRBD2 (6 bases each). There are 14 residues in the CDR3. Germline values: CDR1 SGHAT, CDR2 FQNNGV. The ends were cut back, 5 bases at V and 10 bases at J, with 18 bases in the middle. DNA of the CDR3: TGTGCCAGCAGCCGCGTGAGGGGGGCGGGAGAGCAGTTCTTC. Translating gives CASSRVRGAGEQFF.

The chain couples TRBV7-2 to TRBJ1-1, with 7 bases lining up with TRBD1. Germline values: CDR1 SGHTA, CDR2 FQGNSA. The CDR3 is 14 residues long. After removal of 5 bases from V and 4 bases from J, the junction contained 7 bases not matched to a gene. The CDR3 here is CASSTDRETTEAFF. The CDR3 bases are TGTGCCAGCAGCACAGACAGGGAGACCACTGAAGCTTTCTTT. Together with reference TRBV7-2 and TRBJ1-1, the CDR3 gives the full variable domain: GAGVSQSPSNKVTEKGKDVELRCDPISGHTALYWYRQSLGQGLEFLIYFQGNSAPDKSGLPSDRFSAERTGGSVSTLTIQRTQQEDSAVYLCASSTDRETTEAFFGQGTRLTVV.

CDR3 region: CASKNPGLVDIQYF. CDR3 DNA sequence: TGTGCCAGCAAAAATCCCGGCCTGGTGGACATTCAGTACTTC. The chain is built from TRBV7-9 and TRBJ2-4; D not resolved. Germline V gene lookup returns CDR1 SEHNR and CDR2 FQNEAQ (reference sequence). This CDR3 is 14 amino acids long. Between the trimmed V and J ends, which lost 7 bases and 8 bases, there was a span of 18 bases.

The chain couples TRBV5-1 to TRBJ1-1, with 9 bases that match TRBD1. With 4 bases clipped from V and 4 bases from J, the junction kept 8 bases outside the gene matches. Germline values: CDR1 SGHRS, CDR2 YFSETQ. This CDR3 comprises 15 residues. CDR3 in DNA: TGCGCCAGCAGCGCAGGGACAGGGCGGCCCACTGAAGCTTTCTTT. The encoded protein is CASSAGTGRPTEAFF.

The chain joins TRBV29-1 to TRBJ2-2, with D perhaps matching TRBD1 (5 bases). The germline CDR1 and CDR2 sequences are SQVTM and ANQGSEA. This CDR3 comprises 14 residues. Deletions cut 4 bases from V and 4 bases from J, with 13 bases between. This CDR3 is CSVGEPGSTGELFF. The CDR3 nucleotides are TGCAGCGTTGGTGAACCAGGGTCCACCGGGGAGCTGTTTTTT.

There are a few counts of this clone. The chain combines TRBV4-1 with TRBJ2-5; TRBD2 might be the D (5 bases). The V gene lost 1 base and the J gene lost 10 bases, with 13 bases spanning the gap. Germline V gene data show CDR1 as MGHRA and CDR2 as YSYEKL. This CDR3 spans 13 amino acids. CDR3 coding DNA: TGCGCCAGCAGCCAAGTTCCTCGGGGTATCCAGTACTTC. Translating it yields CASSQVPRGIQYF.

The chain couples TRBV5-6 to TRBJ1-4; TRBD1 aligns across 10 bases. Trimming cost V 5 bases and J 2 bases; bases outside gene matches: 3. The V gene's germline CDR1 is SGHDT and CDR2 YYEEEE. The length of the CDR3 is 15 residues. DNA of the CDR3: TGTGCCAGCAGGCGGACAGGGGGGACTAATGAAAAACTGTTTTTT. Its translation is CASRRTGGTNEKLFF.

The rearrangement uses TRBV3-1 (or the pseudogene TRBV3-2) and TRBJ1-1, with 8 bases matching TRBD1. The junction had 9 bases not matched to a gene; V was cut back by 2 bases and J by 4 bases. Germline CDR1 LGHDT, CDR2 YNNKEL (reference sequence). The CDR3 is made up of 16 amino acids. CDR3 region: CASSQPRTGLATEAFF. The CDR3 region has the DNA TGTGCCAGCAGCCAACCCCGGACAGGGTTGGCCACTGAAGCTTTCTTT.

V and J are TRBV3-1 (or the pseudogene TRBV3-2) and TRBJ1-5; 9 positions agree with TRBD1. CDR3 length equals 15 residues. V was clipped by 2 bases and J by 4 bases; unmatched bases: 3. The germline V gene encodes CDR1 LGHDT and CDR2 YNNKEL (reference sequence). The CDR3, as DNA: TGTGCCAGCAGCCAAATGGGACAGGGAAATCAGCCCCAGCATTTT. This codes for CASSQMGQGNQPQHF.